This T cell receptor (beta chain) was identified in a study of CD8 T cells in ankylosing spondylitis. Study results and caveats: A CD8+ phenotype characterized the disease-linked clones, which were relatively rare in peripheral blood.

This clonotype was observed at least ten times. Its antigen is as yet unknown. TCRdb itself ran the 5' RACE reads through MiXCR, one entry per CDR3 protein. Seen here are approximately 39,000 distinct CDR3 sequences, around 15% observed once, and the top ten hold under 35%. Germline V gives CDR1 SQVTM, CDR2 ANQGSEA. The CDR3 runs to 12 residues. V was clipped by 8 bases and J by 4 bases, with 14 bases between them. The source material was synovial fluid, either unsorted or a sorted T cell fraction (not recorded which). The chain combines TRBV29-1 with TRBJ1-1; D unclear. This receptor was taken from a male donor with ankylosing spondylitis. This chain's CDR3 is CSPSADLTEAFF. In nucleotides, the CDR3 is TGCAGCCCTTCGGCGGACCTCACTGAAGCTTTCTTT. Full variable domain (outside the CDR3, taken from reference TRBV29-1 and TRBJ1-1): SAVISQKPSRDICQRGTSLTIQCQVDSQVTMMFWYRQQPGQSLTLIATANQGSEATYESGFVIDKFPISRPNLTFSTLTVSNMSPEDSSIYLCSPSADLTEAFFGQGTRLTVV.